This entry concerns a single T cell receptor beta chain. This sample is part of a study of CD8+CD57+ T cells in acquired aplastic anemia. With 2 bases removed from V and 0 bases from J, the gap between germline ends came to 7 bases. There are 14 residues in the CDR3. The V gene's germline CDR1 is MNHEY and CDR2 SVGAGI. TCR beta VDJ combinations and CDR3 sequences were profiled from genomic DNA. TCRdb reanalysed the reads using MiXCR and keeps one entry per CDR3 protein. This sample has around 180,000 distinct CDR3 sequences, with 55% to 70% found just once. The receptor was isolated from a human donor with severe aplastic anemia or a healthy control (not recorded which). Source material: sorted CD4+, CD8+, or CD8+CD57+ T cells (not recorded which) from PBMCs. This chain uses TRBV6-5 with TRBJ2-5; D gene uncertain. The CDR3 loop is CASSYGGDQETQYF. As DNA, the CDR3 is TGTGCCAGCAGTTACGGCGGCGACCAAGAGACCCAGTACTTC.